The sequence of this TCR beta chain was determined in a study of cytomegalovirus exposure and HLA in healthy donors. Study-level points and caveats: V segments that were indistinguishable, TRBV6-2 and TRBV6-3 among them, were omitted from analysis.

On this clone: Its antigen is currently unknown.

The CDR3 contains 14 residues. Trimming left V 5 bases short and J 6 bases short, with 17 bases between. The germline V gene encodes CDR1 SGHNT and CDR2 YENEEA. PCR used 60 Vbeta primers and 13 Jbeta primers. Produced via immunoSEQ multiplex PCR; TCRdb's table is partial and in-frame only. The sample includes 55,000 to 80,000 clones, around three quarters seen only once; the top ten take about 8%. Input material: PBMCs. V is TRBV11-3 and J is TRBJ2-7, with a tentative D call TRBD2 (5 bases). This TCR was sampled from a man aged 60-69 years in good health and CMV-seropositive. The CDR3 DNA reads TGTGCCAGCAGCCAGCGGACCGCCTTTCCCGAGCAGTACTTC. Amino acids: CASSQRTAFPEQYF. The whole variable domain, remainder taken from reference TRBV11-3 and TRBJ2-7, is EAGVVQSPRYKIIEKKQPVAFWCNPISGHNTLYWYLQNLGQGPELLIRYENEEAVDDSQLPKDRFSAERLKGVDSTLKIQPAELGDSAVYLCASSQRTAFPEQYFGPGTRLTVT.